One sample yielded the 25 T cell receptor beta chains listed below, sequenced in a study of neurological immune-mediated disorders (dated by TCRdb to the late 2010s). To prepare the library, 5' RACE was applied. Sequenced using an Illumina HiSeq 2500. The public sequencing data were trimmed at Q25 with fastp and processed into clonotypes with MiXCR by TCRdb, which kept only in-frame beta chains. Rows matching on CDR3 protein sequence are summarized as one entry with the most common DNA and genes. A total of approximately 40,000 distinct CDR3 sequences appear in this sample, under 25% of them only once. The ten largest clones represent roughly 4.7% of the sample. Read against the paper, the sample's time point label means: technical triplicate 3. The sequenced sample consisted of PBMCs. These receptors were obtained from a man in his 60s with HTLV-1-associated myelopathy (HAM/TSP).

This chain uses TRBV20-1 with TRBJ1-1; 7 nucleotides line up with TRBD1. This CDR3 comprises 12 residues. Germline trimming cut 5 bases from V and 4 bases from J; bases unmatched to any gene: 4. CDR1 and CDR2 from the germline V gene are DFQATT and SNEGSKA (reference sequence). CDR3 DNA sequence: TGCAGTGCTCCCGACAGGGCCACTGAAGCTTTCTTT. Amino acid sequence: CSAPDRATEAFF.

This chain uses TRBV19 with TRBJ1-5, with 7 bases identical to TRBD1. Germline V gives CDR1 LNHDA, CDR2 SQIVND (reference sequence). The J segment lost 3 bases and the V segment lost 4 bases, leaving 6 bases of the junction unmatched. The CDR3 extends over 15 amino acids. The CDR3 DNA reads TGTGCCAGTAGTACTCGGACAGGCACCAATCAGCCCCAGCATTTT. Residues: CASSTRTGTNQPQHF.

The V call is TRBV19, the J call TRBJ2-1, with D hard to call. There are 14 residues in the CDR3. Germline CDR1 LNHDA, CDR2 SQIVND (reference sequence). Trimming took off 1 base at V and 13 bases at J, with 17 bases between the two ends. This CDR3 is CASSIGIAKNIQFF. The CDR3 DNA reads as TGTGCCAGTAGTATAGGCATAGCCAAAAACATTCAGTTCTTC.

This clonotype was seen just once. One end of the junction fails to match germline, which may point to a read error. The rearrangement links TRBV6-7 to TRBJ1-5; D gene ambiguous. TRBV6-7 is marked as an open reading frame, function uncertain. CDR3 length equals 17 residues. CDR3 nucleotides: TGTGCCAGCATTCATGGCCGTGCCCGGCCGGGTCATCAGCACCAGCATTTT. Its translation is CASIHGRARPGHQHQHF.

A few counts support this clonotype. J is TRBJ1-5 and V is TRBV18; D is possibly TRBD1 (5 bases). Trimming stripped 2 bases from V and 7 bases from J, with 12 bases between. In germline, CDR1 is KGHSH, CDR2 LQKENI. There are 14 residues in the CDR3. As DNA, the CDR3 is TGTGCCAGCTCACCAGTGGGGGTGGAGCAGCCCCAGCATTTT. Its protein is CASSPVGVEQPQHF.

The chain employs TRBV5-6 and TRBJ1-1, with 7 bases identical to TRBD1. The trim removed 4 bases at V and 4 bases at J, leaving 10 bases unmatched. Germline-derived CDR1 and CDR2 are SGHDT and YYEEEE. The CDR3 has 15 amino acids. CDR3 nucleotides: TGTGCCAGCAGCCCCCAGGCAGGGGGGATCACTGAAGCTTTCTTT. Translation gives CASSPQAGGITEAFF.

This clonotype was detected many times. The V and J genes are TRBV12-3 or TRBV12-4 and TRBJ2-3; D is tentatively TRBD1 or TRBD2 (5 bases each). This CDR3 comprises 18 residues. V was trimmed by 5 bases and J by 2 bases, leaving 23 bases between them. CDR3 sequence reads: CASSVMSWGRTYTDTQYF. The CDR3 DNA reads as TGTGCCAGCAGTGTTATGAGTTGGGGGAGAACGTACACAGATACGCAGTATTTT.

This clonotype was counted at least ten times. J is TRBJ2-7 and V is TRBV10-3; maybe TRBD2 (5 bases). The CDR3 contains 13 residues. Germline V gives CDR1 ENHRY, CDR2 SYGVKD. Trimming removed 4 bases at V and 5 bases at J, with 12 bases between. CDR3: CAISVLGENEQYF. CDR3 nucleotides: TGTGCCATCAGTGTTCTCGGGGAGAACGAGCAGTACTTC.

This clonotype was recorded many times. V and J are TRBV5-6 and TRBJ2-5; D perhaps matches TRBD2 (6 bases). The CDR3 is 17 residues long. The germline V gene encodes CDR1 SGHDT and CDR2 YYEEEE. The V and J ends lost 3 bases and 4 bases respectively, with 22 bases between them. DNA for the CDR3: TGTGCCAGCAGCTCCTCAAGCTCCGGGACTTTTCGAGAGACCCAGTACTTC. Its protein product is CASSSSSSGTFRETQYF. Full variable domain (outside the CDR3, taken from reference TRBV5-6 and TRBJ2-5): DAGVTQSPTHLIKTRGQQVTLRCSPKSGHDTVSWYQQALGQGPQFIFQYYEEEERQRGNFPDRFSGHQFPNYSSELNVNALLLGDSALYLCASSSSSSGTFRETQYFGPGTRLLVL.

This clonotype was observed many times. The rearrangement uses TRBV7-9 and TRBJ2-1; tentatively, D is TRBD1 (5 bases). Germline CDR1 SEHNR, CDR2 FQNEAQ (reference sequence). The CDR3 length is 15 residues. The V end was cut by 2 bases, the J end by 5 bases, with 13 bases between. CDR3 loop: CASSLWGRKDNEQFF. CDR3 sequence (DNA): TGTGCCAGCAGCTTATGGGGCCGGAAAGACAATGAGCAGTTCTTC.

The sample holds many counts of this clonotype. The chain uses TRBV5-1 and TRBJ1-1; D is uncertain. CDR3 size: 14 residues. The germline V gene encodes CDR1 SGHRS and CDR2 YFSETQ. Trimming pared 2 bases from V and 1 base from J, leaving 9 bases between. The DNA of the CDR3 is TGCGCCAGCAGCTTTCAGTCCGGGAACACTGAAGCTTTCTTT. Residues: CASSFQSGNTEAFF.

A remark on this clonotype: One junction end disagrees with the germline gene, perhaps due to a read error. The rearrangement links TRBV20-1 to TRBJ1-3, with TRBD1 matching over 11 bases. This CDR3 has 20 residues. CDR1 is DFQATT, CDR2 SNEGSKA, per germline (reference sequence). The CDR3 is CGARDLRGQGASLSGNTIYF. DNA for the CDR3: TGCGGTGCTAGAGATCTTAGAGGACAGGGGGCGAGTTTGTCTGGAAACACCATATATTTT.

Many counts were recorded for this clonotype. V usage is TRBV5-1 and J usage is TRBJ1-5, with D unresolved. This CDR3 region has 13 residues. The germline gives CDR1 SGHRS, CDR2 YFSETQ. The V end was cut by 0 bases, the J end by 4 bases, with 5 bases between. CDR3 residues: CASSLAANQPQHF. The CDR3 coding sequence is TGCGCCAGCAGCTTGGCGGCTAATCAGCCCCAGCATTTT. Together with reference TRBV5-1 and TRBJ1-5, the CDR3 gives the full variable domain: KAGVTQTPRYLIKTRGQQVTLSCSPISGHRSVSWYQQTPGQGLQFLFEYFSETQRNKGNFPGRFSGRQFSNSRSEMNVSTLELGDSALYLCASSLAANQPQHFGDGTRLSIL.

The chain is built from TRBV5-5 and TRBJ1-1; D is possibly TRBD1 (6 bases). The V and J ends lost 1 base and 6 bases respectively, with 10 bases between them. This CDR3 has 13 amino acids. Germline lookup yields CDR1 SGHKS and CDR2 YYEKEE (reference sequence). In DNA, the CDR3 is TGTGCCAGCAGCTTGCAGGGGTGGGCTGAAGCTTTCTTT. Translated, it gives CASSLQGWAEAFF.

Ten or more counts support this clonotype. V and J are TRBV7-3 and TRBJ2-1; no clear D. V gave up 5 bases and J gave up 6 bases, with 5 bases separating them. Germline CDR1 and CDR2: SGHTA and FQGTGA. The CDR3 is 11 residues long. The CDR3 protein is CASSPGNEQFF. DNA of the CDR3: TGTGCCAGCAGCCCCGGCAATGAGCAGTTCTTC.

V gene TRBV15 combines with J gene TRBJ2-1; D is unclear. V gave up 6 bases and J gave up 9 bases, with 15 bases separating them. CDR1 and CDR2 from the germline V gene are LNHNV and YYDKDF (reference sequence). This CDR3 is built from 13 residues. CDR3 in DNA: TGTGCCACCAGTGGAGACTGGGTATCTGAGCAGTTCTTC. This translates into CATSGDWVSEQFF.

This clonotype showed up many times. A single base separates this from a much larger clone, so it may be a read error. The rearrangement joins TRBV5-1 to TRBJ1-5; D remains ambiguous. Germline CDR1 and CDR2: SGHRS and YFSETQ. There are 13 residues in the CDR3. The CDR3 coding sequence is TGCACCAGCAGTCGCGATAGCAATCAGCCCCAGCATTTT. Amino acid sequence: CTSSRDSNQPQHF. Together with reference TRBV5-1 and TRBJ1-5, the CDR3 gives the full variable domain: KAGVTQTPRYLIKTRGQQVTLSCSPISGHRSVSWYQQTPGQGLQFLFEYFSETQRNKGNFPGRFSGRQFSNSRSEMNVSTLELGDSALYLCTSSRDSNQPQHFGDGTRLSIL.

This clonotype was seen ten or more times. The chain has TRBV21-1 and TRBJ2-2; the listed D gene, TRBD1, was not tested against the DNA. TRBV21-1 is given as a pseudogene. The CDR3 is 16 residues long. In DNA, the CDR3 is TGTGCCAGCAGCACCTCGACAGGAGATATCACCGGGGAGCTGTTTTTT. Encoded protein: CASSTSTGDITGELFF.

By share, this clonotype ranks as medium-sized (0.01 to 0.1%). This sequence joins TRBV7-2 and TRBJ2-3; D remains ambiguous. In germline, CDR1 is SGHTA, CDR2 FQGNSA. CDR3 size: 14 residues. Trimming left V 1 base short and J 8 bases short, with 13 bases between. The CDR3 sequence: CASSLGGSPGTQYF. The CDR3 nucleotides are TGTGCCAGCAGCTTAGGGGGAAGCCCCGGTACGCAGTATTTT.

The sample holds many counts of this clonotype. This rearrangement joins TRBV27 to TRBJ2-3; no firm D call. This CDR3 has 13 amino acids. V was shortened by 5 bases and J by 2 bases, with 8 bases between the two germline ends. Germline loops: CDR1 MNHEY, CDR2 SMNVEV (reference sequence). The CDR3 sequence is CASSTTHTDTQYF. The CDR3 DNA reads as TGTGCCAGCAGTACCACACACACAGATACGCAGTATTTT.

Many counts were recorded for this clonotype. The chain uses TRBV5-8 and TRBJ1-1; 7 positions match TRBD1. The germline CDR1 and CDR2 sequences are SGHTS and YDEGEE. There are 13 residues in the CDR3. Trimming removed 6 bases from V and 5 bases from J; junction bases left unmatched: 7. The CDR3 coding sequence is TGTGCCAGCACCCGACAGGGAACGACTGAAGCTTTCTTT. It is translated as CASTRQGTTEAFF.

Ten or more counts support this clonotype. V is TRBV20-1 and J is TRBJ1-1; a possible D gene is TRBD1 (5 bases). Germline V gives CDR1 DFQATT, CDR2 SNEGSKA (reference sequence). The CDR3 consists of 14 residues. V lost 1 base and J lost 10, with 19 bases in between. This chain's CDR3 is CSARVGTSGGAAFF. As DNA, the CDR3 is TGCAGTGCTAGAGTAGGGACTTCGGGGGGAGCAGCTTTCTTT.

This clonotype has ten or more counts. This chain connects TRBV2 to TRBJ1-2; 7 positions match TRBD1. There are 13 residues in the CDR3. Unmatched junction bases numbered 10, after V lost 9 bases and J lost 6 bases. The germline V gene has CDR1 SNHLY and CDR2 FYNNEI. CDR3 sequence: CASGGGGVDGYTF. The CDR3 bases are TGTGCCAGTGGAGGGGGCGGCGTAGATGGCTACACCTTC.

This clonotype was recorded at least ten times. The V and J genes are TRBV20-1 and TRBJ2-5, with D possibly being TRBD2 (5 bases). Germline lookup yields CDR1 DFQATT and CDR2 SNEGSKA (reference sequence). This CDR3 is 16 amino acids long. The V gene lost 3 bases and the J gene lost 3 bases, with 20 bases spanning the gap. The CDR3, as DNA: TGCAGTGCTAGTGATCTAGCTAAAACCCTTAAAGAGACCCAGTACTTC. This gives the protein CSASDLAKTLKETQYF.

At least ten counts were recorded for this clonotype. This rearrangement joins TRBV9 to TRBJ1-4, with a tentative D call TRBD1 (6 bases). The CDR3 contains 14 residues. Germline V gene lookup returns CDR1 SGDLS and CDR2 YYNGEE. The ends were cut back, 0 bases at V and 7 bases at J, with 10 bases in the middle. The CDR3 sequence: CASSVGTVSEKLFF. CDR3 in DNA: TGTGCCAGCAGCGTAGGGACAGTAAGTGAAAAACTGTTTTTT.